This T cell receptor beta chain comes out of a study of cytomegalovirus exposure and HLA in healthy donors (dated by TCRdb to between 2016 and 2019). For the study in its entirety: An earlier analysis of roughly 500 of the donors reported more than 250 Gb of sequence data and some 120 million unique TCR beta sequences from 150 million to 200 million T cells. The study was designed to test whether signatures of past pathogen exposure could be identified by cataloging public T cell receptors. The study used immunosequencing to profile the T cell repertoires of more than 650 subjects and linked those repertoires to cytomegalovirus serostatus. Donor age, sex, ethnicity and CMV serostatus were compiled together with the repertoire data. Across 398 genotyped donors of the cohort, an average of about 250,000 unique TCR beta nucleotide sequences per donor were sequenced, and 15% to 20% of those sequences were non-productive. To study patterns of TCR occurrence, a later analysis re-analyzed previously published TCR beta repertoires from 500 to 850 donors and added high-resolution HLA genotyping. An earlier analysis of fewer than 750 of the donors used high-throughput TCR beta sequencing to judge whether each TCR beta V gene segment behaved as functional or pseudogenic. To predict cytomegalovirus infection status, the study brought together high-throughput TCR immunosequencing, statistical association of individual TCRs with disease status, and machine learning. All discovery cohort repertoires had been generated using a single sequencing platform. In addition to the first cohort of around 670 subjects, a separate validation cohort of 120 different subjects was used. The later analysis used no new phenotypic data to find candidate immune exposures, relying instead on TCR beta sequences and their occurrence across donors. An early release that covered around 590 HLA-typed donors contained around 300 gigabases of sequencing data and 70 million to 100 million unique TCR sequences. Both class I and class II loci were covered by HLA typing, at four-digit resolution. Genome-wide SNP genotypes for about 65% of the 666 donors were used in a later genetic analysis, which treated that subset as a discovery cohort. Of the roughly 400 genotyped donors, less than 90% were placed in the genetic ancestry cluster associated with self-reported Caucasian donors. Because of strong linkage in the cohort, roughly five DR-DQ haplotypes were treated as single units for association and clustering. Typing coverage differed by locus: A, B, C, DRB1 and DQB1 were typed in about 620-640 donors, DQA1 in 522, DPA1 in some 570, and DPB1 in 400 to 490.

Results the study describes overall, beyond this receptor: Most CMV-associated TCR beta chains appeared to be HLA-restricted in a later analysis, and the HLA associations seemed to be driven largely by CMV exposure. A later genetic analysis associated a missense DCLRE1C variant with V-gene and J-gene trimming of TCR beta chains, and an independent cohort replicated the association. A further reported finding was that TCR beta sequences accurately predicted the HLA-A and HLA-B alleles for most subjects in the first cohort. Compared with the 666-donor mean, donors in an Asian-associated ancestry cluster had fewer N-insertions in productive TCRs, according to a later genetic analysis. This cohort had only TCR beta chains sequenced, and the lack of alpha or paired-chain data limited which features could be detected. Because HLA typing was missing for some donors at each locus, association tests included only the typed subset. Several of the top co-occurrence clusters appeared to be linked to parvovirus B19, influenza, CMV and Epstein-Barr virus, according to a later analysis. Most TCR sequences were observed very rarely across donors, whereas some public TCRs were present in many individuals. Linkage disequilibrium might explain the correlated functional status among segregating V segments, but an unknown experimental factor could not be ruled out. When HLA alleles, especially DR and DQ, strongly co-occurred, attributing TCR associations to individual alleles was difficult. In a later analysis, the rate of TCR association differed among HLA loci, with DRB1 alleles having the most associated TCRs and HLA-C alleles having the fewest. A cluster of highly shared sequence variants was judged likely to be a technical artifact of the sequencing pipeline. The earlier analysis of approximately 560 of the donors excluded about 16 rarely observed V segments, including chromosome 9 orphons, because counts were too low. In both the original and validation cohorts, the classifier was reported to diagnose cytomegalovirus status with high specificity and sensitivity. In a later analysis, HLA-associated TCR beta chains showed more clonal expansion and lower generation probabilities than non-associated chains that were equally common. In vitro tests confirmed that a few of the cytomegalovirus-associated TCR beta chains recognize cytomegalovirus antigens. In the study, about 150 TCR beta chains were listed as associated with cytomegalovirus. In an earlier analysis of approximately 600 of the donors, most TCR beta V segments were observed in productive rearrangements about 87% or about 30% of the time, broadly matching IMGT annotations. A later analysis associated about 17,000 TCR beta sequences with specific HLA alleles at a false discovery rate of 0.05. The only immune exposure information available for the cohort was CMV serostatus. Presence/absence analyses assumed roughly uniform sequencing depth across donors, an assumption that may not hold. It was suggested by the authors that the approach could potentially be generalized to other disease states and immunological phenotypes.

The cohort was made up of 666 healthy bone marrow donors. Cohort members were all nominally healthy when sampled, although unrecorded immune exposures were likely present. Of the roughly 630 cohort members, just under 300 had a positive CMV serostatus and just over 350 had a negative one, while no CMV serostatus was recorded for the donor. Each donor provided a peripheral blood sample, and peripheral blood mononuclear cells were used for TCR beta sequencing. Genomic DNA extraction from the blood cell samples was performed with the Qiagen DNeasy Blood Extraction Kit. Libraries came from the immunoSEQ multiplex PCR assay. The multiplex PCR relied on a mix of 60 forward primers for TCR Vbeta segments and 13 reverse primers for TCR Jbeta segments. A multiplex PCR assay on genomic DNA amplified the CDR3 region of rearranged TCR beta genes. The amplified TCR beta libraries were sequenced on the Illumina HiSeq System as 87-base-pair reads. The paper's processing steps were these. Across the roughly 600 repertoires, a later analysis counted around 80 million unique TCR beta chains, roughly 11 million of which were shared by at least two donors. To remove PCR and sequencing errors, raw reads were error-corrected and collapsed into unique sequences using a nearest-neighbor algorithm that merged closely related sequences. CDR3 sequences were aligned to IMGT reference sequences to assign V, D and J gene segments. Each retained sequence needed at least a six-nucleotide match to both a V gene segment and a J gene segment. Rearrangements were classified as productive when the CDR3 lacked stop codons and remained in frame with V and J, and all other rearrangements were classified as non-productive. CDR3 was defined according to IMGT convention as the region running from the second conserved V-encoded cysteine to the conserved J-encoded phenylalanine. Sequences without an unambiguous match to a single V gene segment were excluded from the earlier analysis of about 630 of the donors. An earlier analysis of almost 600 of the donors classified V segments as functional when productive rearrangements were above 56.7% and as segregating when the standard deviation between donors was above 5%. To diagnose cytomegalovirus status from the catalog of TCR beta chain sequences, a statistical classification framework was built. A later analysis assigned V and J genes by comparing TCR nucleotide sequences with IMGT/GENE-DB human TR gene sequences. Using the TCRdist pipeline, a later analysis assigned CDR3 sequences along with most-parsimonious VDJ recombination scenarios. In a later analysis, each TCR beta chain was defined by its CDR3 amino acid sequence together with its V-gene family, and reads lacking a unique V-gene family were excluded. In a later analysis, 450 to 600 highly shared, low-generation-probability nucleotide sequences were removed to address suspected cross-contamination and a sequencing artifact. A later analysis calculated a clonal expansion index for each public chain from normalized within-repertoire ranks of inferred template counts. Generation probabilities in a later analysis came from a VDJ recombination model fitted to out-of-frame rearrangements, and those results were checked against IGoR. In a later analysis, hypergeometric tests were used to score TCR-TCR, TCR-HLA and TCR-CMV co-occurrence, with a repertoire-size bias correction applied to TCR pairs. False discovery rates were estimated in a later analysis by permuting HLA or CMV assignments 20 times. In a later analysis, co-occurring TCRs were grouped using DBSCAN, and TCRdist sequence similarity was added for clustering within HLA-allele-positive subsets. For co-occurrence clustering, repertoires with fewer than 30,000 or more than 120,000 public chains were excluded, along with 5 or 6 repertoires with anomalous nucleotide sharing. TCRdb took over this immuneACCESS table, retaining in-frame rearrangements with V and J assigned. Such tables are incomplete; in checked studies, under half of the missing clones stem from an unresolved V gene, and the remainder is unexplained. The D gene and trimming were derived from the DNA, and the V and J assignments and clone size from that table. The sample table holds some 91,000 clones, of which around 60% were seen once. 2.3% of the sample is taken by the ten largest.

Comments on this clone: Which antigen it targets is not known. No clone much larger than this one lies a single base away; base qualities are absent.

Sequencing used PBMCs. This TCR derives from a human donor in good health.

The base sequence is TGTGCCAGCAGCTTGGCCACCCGACGGGTCAAAACCGGGGAGCTGTTTTTT. It codes for CASSLATRRVKTGELFF. This chain is built from TRBV5-4 and TRBJ2-2; the D gene is unclear. Between the V and J ends, shortened by 0 bases and 5 bases respectively, the junction contains 17 bases. Per the germline V gene (reference sequence), SGHNT is the CDR1 and YYREEE is the CDR2. The CDR3 numbers 17 residues from cysteine through phenylalanine. Left in the record is the CDR3 DNA by itself, 51 bases read in frame from the first base. With the rest looked up from the reference TRBV5-4 and TRBJ2-2 genes rather than sequenced, the full variable domain is ETGVTQSPTHLIKTRGQQVTLRCSSQSGHNTVSWYQQALGQGPQFIFQYYREEENGRGNFPPRFSGLQFPNYSSELNVNALELDDSALYLCASSLATRRVKTGELFFGEGSRLTVL.